This TCR beta chain originates from a study of T cell repertoires in cytomegalovirus infection. Overall study: CMV infection and matching HLA type were both indicated by public TCR beta signatures.

The CDR3 covers 15 residues. The V gene's germline CDR1 is MNHEY and CDR2 SMNVEV (reference sequence). TCRdb reprocessed the reads via MiXCR and lists one record per CDR3 protein. The sample yields approximately 500,000 distinct CDR3 sequences, about 15% seen once. Details on this clonotype: Its antigen is unidentified. At one of its ends the junction is not consistent with the germline gene, which may arise from a read error.

The study's findings and limits: In two of eight donors, the top clonotype was HLA-C-restricted CMV-specific. Frequencies of public TCR beta families were cumulated, and this identified carriers of CMV plus the relevant HLA.

The V gene is TRBV27, the J gene TRBJ2-1; a weak D match, TRBD2 (5 bases). This TCR was recovered from a human donor in good health (CMV status not recorded). Some clones in this sample may be carry-over from other donors' samples. The sequencing sample was made of CD8+ T cells from PBMCs. The DNA for the CDR3 is TGTGCCAGCAGACAAGGACTGGCCTCCCACAATGAGCAGTTCTTC. It specifies CASRQGLASHNEQFF.